This T cell receptor beta chain emerged from a study of glioma-infiltrating T cells. Whole-study findings and limits: Only very few CDR3 sequences appeared in both tissue and blood. Above-expected tissue-blood divergence occurred in all gliomas, most in low-grade ones.

This clonotype was seen many times. Its antigen is not known. Amplification of TCR alpha and beta CDR3 regions from RNA used iRepertoire nested multiplex PCR. Tissue mRNA or PBMC total RNA, roughly 100-400 ng, went into one-step reverse transcription and amplification. TCRdb called the multiplex PCR reads again in MiXCR, with one record for every CDR3 protein. Among about 130,000 distinct CDR3 sequences listed, under 25% were seen once. Germline V lookup: CDR1 KGHSH, CDR2 LQKENI. Trimming cost V 2 bases and J 13 bases; bases outside gene matches: 2. The CDR3 is 12 amino acids. Sequencing was performed on glioma tissue, nonneoplastic brain tissue, or PBMCs (not recorded which). This sequence joins TRBV18 and TRBJ1-4; 9 positions match TRBD1. This clonotype was obtained from a human donor with low-grade glioma or glioblastoma, undergoing nonglioma brain surgery, or in good health (not recorded which). CDR3 region: CASSPGQGRLFF. The DNA of the CDR3 is TGTGCCAGCTCACCAGGACAGGGGAGACTGTTTTTT.